The sequence of this TCR beta chain was determined in a study of CD8 T cells in Susac syndrome. Random hexamers were used to reverse transcribe the RNA input (about 0.5 to 1 ug). TCRdb reanalysed the immunoSEQ multiplex PCR reads using MiXCR and keeps one entry per CDR3 protein. The sample carries 100,000 to 150,000 distinct CDR3 sequences, approximately 94% recorded once. The CDR3 extends over 14 amino acids. V lost 5 bases, J lost 2 bases, and 8 bases lay in between. Germline CDR1 is KGHDR and CDR2 is SFDVKD. In this sample, this clonotype turned up once. V usage is TRBV24-1 and J usage is TRBJ2-2; D is possibly TRBD1 (6 bases). This clonotype originated in a human donor with multiple sclerosis. What was sequenced was CD4+ T cells from PBMCs. CDR3 in amino acids: CATSGTVNTGELFF. DNA of the CDR3: TGTGCCACCAGTGGGACAGTAAACACCGGGGAGCTGTTTTTT.